Each of the 18 T cell receptor beta chains below was sequenced from the same sample in a study of cytomegalovirus exposure and HLA in healthy donors. The data were produced by immunoSEQ multiplex PCR, yet TCRdb's version contains in-frame clones alone and is incomplete. The sample shows approximately 120,000 clones, around 94% of them seen only once. The sample was PBMCs. These receptor sequences come from a woman between 18 and 29 years old in good health and CMV-seronegative.

V usage is TRBV30 and J usage is TRBJ1-5, with TRBD1 as a possible D gene (5 bases). This CDR3 is 13 amino acids long. V was shortened by 2 bases and J by 3 bases, with 8 bases between the two germline ends. From germline, CDR1 is GTSNPN and CDR2 SVGIG (reference sequence). The CDR3 here is CAWSPRDNQPQHF. The CDR3 DNA reads as TGTGCCTGGAGTCCCAGGGACAATCAGCCCCAGCATTTT. The whole variable domain, remainder taken from reference TRBV30 and TRBJ1-5, is SQTIHQWPATLVQPVGSPLSLECTVEGTSNPNLYWYRQAAGRGLQLLFYSVGIGQISSEVPQNLSASRPQDRQFILSSKKLLLSDSGFYLCAWSPRDNQPQHFGDGTRLSIL.

The chain joins TRBV4-1 to TRBJ1-1, with 7 bases that match TRBD1. The CDR3 consists of 14 residues. Germline CDR1 and CDR2: MGHRA and YSYEKL. V gave up 4 bases and J gave up 2 bases; unmatched junction bases: 4. CDR3 sequence (DNA): TGCGCCAGCAGCCCCGGAGGGGGCAACACTGAAGCTTTCTTT. This encodes CASSPGGGNTEAFF.

V is TRBV7-8 and J is TRBJ1-2, with D tentatively TRBD1 (6 bases). The V end was cut by 5 bases, the J end by 0 bases, with 19 bases between. Per germline, CDR1 SGHVS and CDR2 FQNEAQ. The CDR3 has 17 residues. CDR3 protein: CASSGTPGHRANYGYTF. The CDR3 region has the DNA TGTGCCAGCAGCGGAACCCCGGGACACCGAGCTAACTATGGCTACACCTTC.

This rearrangement joins TRBV6-1 to TRBJ1-2; 7 positions agree with TRBD1. The ends lost 4 bases at V and 6 bases at J; junction bases unmatched: 11. The CDR3 consists of 15 residues. Germline assignment: CDR1 MNHNS and CDR2 SASEGT. CDR3 loop: CASSVRGRVSNGYTF. The CDR3 DNA reads TGTGCCAGCAGTGTAAGGGGGCGGGTATCCAATGGCTACACCTTC.

The gene calls are TRBV30 and TRBJ2-2; no clear D. V was pared by 4 bases and J by 5 bases, with 5 bases between. This CDR3 spans 11 amino acids. The V gene's germline CDR1 is GTSNPN and CDR2 SVGIG (reference sequence). Here the CDR3 DNA reads TGTGCCTGGACACTAACCGGGGAGCTGTTTTTT. Translation gives CAWTLTGELFF.

This chain links TRBV2 with TRBJ2-3; D is perhaps TRBD2 (7 bases). The ends were cut back, 3 bases at V and 0 bases at J, with 13 bases in the middle. Germline CDR1 SNHLY, CDR2 FYNNEI. The CDR3 length is 16 residues. For the CDR3, the DNA is TGTGCCAGCAGTGAGTTTGGGGGGGCTAGCACAGATACGCAGTATTTT. Protein: CASSEFGGASTDTQYF.

This clone appeared a few times. The V call is TRBV6-4, the J call TRBJ2-2; D possibly corresponds to TRBD2 (5 bases). Germline loops: CDR1 MRHNA, CDR2 SNTAGT. The V end lost 6 bases, the J end lost 2 bases, and 13 bases lay between the germline ends. This CDR3 contains 15 residues. CDR3 nucleotides: TGTGCCAGCAGCGAGAAGGGAGAAAACACCGGGGAGCTGTTTTTT. Residues: CASSEKGENTGELFF.

The chain combines TRBV6-5 with TRBJ2-1; 8 positions agree with TRBD2. With V trimmed by 7 bases and J by 0 bases, 2 bases remained unmatched. The V gene's germline CDR1 is MNHEY and CDR2 SVGAGI. This CDR3 has 14 residues. The CDR3 DNA reads as TGTGCCAGCAAGGCGGGAGGCTCCTACAATGAGCAGTTCTTC. Translated: CASKAGGSYNEQFF.

The rearrangement links TRBV4-1 to TRBJ2-1, with 12 positions matching TRBD1. V lost 4 bases to trimming and J lost 6 bases; unmatched junction nucleotides: 7. CDR3 size: 16 residues. Per the germline V gene, CDR1 is MGHRA and CDR2 is YSYEKL. CDR3 sequence reads: CASSLTPGQGANEQFF. The CDR3 DNA sequence: TGCGCCAGCAGCCTAACACCGGGACAGGGGGCCAATGAGCAGTTCTTC.

CDR3 DNA sequence: TGCGCCAGCGCCCCCTGGCGACGGGAGCCTCAAACCAACGAGCAGTACTTC. Encoded protein: CASAPWRREPQTNEQYF. The V call is TRBV23-1, the J call TRBJ2-7, with TRBD2 as a possible D gene (6 bases). Being an ORF, TRBV23-1 has a function that is uncertain. The V end was cut by 8 bases, the J end by 5 bases, with 28 bases between. This CDR3 spans 17 amino acids.

This clone has more than one count but fewer than ten. The CDR3 bases are TGCGCCAGCAGCTTGGAGGACGGGAAGTATGGCTACACCTTC. It yields the protein CASSLEDGKYGYTF. V gene TRBV5-1 combines with J gene TRBJ1-2; no definite D call. The CDR3 contains 14 residues. The germline gives CDR1 SGHRS, CDR2 YFSETQ. The V end lost 0 bases, the J end lost 5 bases, and 11 bases lay between the germline ends. The complete variable domain, with remaining parts taken from reference TRBV5-1 and TRBJ1-2, reads KAGVTQTPRYLIKTRGQQVTLSCSPISGHRSVSWYQQTPGQGLQFLFEYFSETQRNKGNFPGRFSGRQFSNSRSEMNVSTLELGDSALYLCASSLEDGKYGYTFGSGTRLTVV.

V and J are TRBV7-8 and TRBJ1-4; D possibly corresponds to TRBD1 (5 bases). This CDR3 has 14 amino acids. V gave up 1 base and J gave up 7 bases, with 10 bases separating them. Germline CDR1 SGHVS, CDR2 FQNEAQ. CDR3 in DNA: TGTGCCAGCAGCTTAGGGCAGGGAGGTGAAAAACTGTTTTTT. Amino acids: CASSLGQGGEKLFF.

This rearrangement joins TRBV5-1 to TRBJ2-3; D gene uncertain. V lost 4 bases to trimming and J lost 0 bases, with 6 bases between them. This CDR3 is 13 amino acids long. CDR1 and CDR2 from the germline V gene are SGHRS and YFSETQ. CDR3 nucleotides: TGCGCCAGCAGCCCCTCTAGCACAGATACGCAGTATTTT. Translation: CASSPSSTDTQYF.

This clone was seen a single time. The rearrangement joins TRBV10-3 to TRBJ1-1; 10 bases are shared with TRBD1. CDR1 and CDR2 from the germline V gene are ENHRY and SYGVKD. J was trimmed by 3 bases and V by 10 bases; bases with no gene match: 5. The CDR3 runs 13 residues. The CDR3 region is CASTGQGHTEAFF. The CDR3 nucleotides read TGTGCCAGCACGGGACAGGGGCACACTGAAGCTTTCTTT.

The chain carries TRBV10-3 and TRBJ1-2; 8 bases agree with TRBD1. The germline V gene has CDR1 ENHRY and CDR2 SYGVKD. CDR3 length: 15 residues. V lost 7 bases to trimming and J lost 1 base; unmatched junction nucleotides: 8. The CDR3 DNA sequence: TGTGCCATCACCCCAAGGACAGGGATTAACTATGGCTACACCTTC. Its protein product is CAITPRTGINYGYTF.

CDR3 residues: CASSLTAHGETQYF. The CDR3 DNA sequence: TGTGCCAGCAGCTTGACGGCCCACGGGGAGACCCAGTACTTC. The chain uses TRBV5-4 and TRBJ2-5; the D is unclear. Germline loops: CDR1 SGHNT, CDR2 YYREEE (reference sequence). Deletions cut 1 base from V and 5 bases from J, with 12 bases between. The CDR3 runs 14 residues.

The chain employs TRBV7-9 and TRBJ2-1, with D possibly being TRBD1 (5 bases). V was pared by 7 bases and J by 9 bases, with 13 bases between. Germline V gives CDR1 SEHNR, CDR2 FQNEAQ (reference sequence). This CDR3 has 12 amino acids. The CDR3 DNA sequence: TGTGCCAGCACCTCTTGGGGCCCTGAGCAGTTCTTC. This codes for CASTSWGPEQFF.

This rearrangement joins TRBV19 to TRBJ1-1; D ambiguous. V was shortened by 5 bases and J by 8 bases, with 12 bases between the two germline ends. Germline V gene lookup returns CDR1 LNHDA and CDR2 SQIVND (reference sequence). The CDR3 loop spans 12 amino acids. The CDR3 spells CASSPGSPEAFF. CDR3 DNA sequence: TGTGCCAGTAGTCCCGGGTCCCCGGAAGCTTTCTTT.